This passage covers 28 T cell receptor beta chains from one sample sequenced in a study of PD-1 blockade in mismatch repair-deficient tumors. Method: immunoSEQ multiplex PCR; TCRdb's copy keeps in-frame clones and lacks some. This sample has 30,000 to 45,000 clones; approximately 84% occur once, and the top ten carry over 3%. The sequences come from peripheral blood, collected approximately 78 weeks after starting pembrolizumab. The receptors shown here come from an adult with mismatch repair-deficient cancer.

The chain joins TRBV6-4 to TRBJ2-2; no clear D gene. Trimming left V 3 bases short and J 2 bases short, with 7 bases between. The germline CDR1 and CDR2 sequences are MRHNA and SNTAGT. This CDR3 is 14 amino acids long. The CDR3 loop reads CASSENTNTGELFF. CDR3 nucleotides: TGTGCCAGCAGTGAAAACACTAACACCGGGGAGCTGTTTTTT.

The gene calls are TRBV19 and TRBJ1-5; D gene ambiguous. CDR1 is LNHDA, CDR2 SQIVND, per germline (reference sequence). Trimming took 5 bases from V and 7 from J, leaving 6 bases between them. The CDR3 length is 11 residues. The CDR3 loop reads CASSAGQPQHF. DNA of the CDR3: TGTGCCAGTAGTGCCGGCCAGCCCCAGCATTTT.

This clone showed up just a few times. The chain couples TRBV23-1 to TRBJ2-4; the D is unclear. TRBV23-1 is sorted into the ORF group, with uncertain function. Deletions cut 0 bases from V and 6 bases from J, with 12 bases between. This CDR3 has 15 residues. As DNA, the CDR3 is TGCGCCAGCAGTCAATCTGTCGATGGCAGAAACATTCAGTACTTC. Protein sequence: CASSQSVDGRNIQYF.

The CDR3 DNA sequence: TGTGCCAGTAGTCCGACTAGCGGGAGACTAGTTGAGCAGTTCTTC. Its protein product is CASSPTSGRLVEQFF. The chain is built from TRBV19 and TRBJ2-1; 12 nucleotides align to TRBD2. The CDR3 runs to 15 residues. The germline V gene encodes CDR1 LNHDA and CDR2 SQIVND (reference sequence). V shed 5 bases, J shed 9 bases, and the junction held 8 bases outside the gene matches.

V gene TRBV7-9 combines with J gene TRBJ2-7; TRBD1 aligns across 9 bases. This CDR3 region has 15 residues. Germline CDR1 reads SEHNR; CDR2 reads FQNEAQ (reference sequence). The V and J ends lost 1 base and 4 bases, in that order; junction bases with no gene match: 5. The CDR3 bases are TGTGCCAGCAGCTTAGTGGGACAGGGCGGTTACGAGCAGTACTTC. This encodes CASSLVGQGGYEQYF.

The chain carries TRBV13 and TRBJ2-2; 8 bases match TRBD1. V lost 5 bases, J lost 1 base, and 6 bases stayed unmatched. The CDR3 extends over 16 amino acids. Germline CDR1 is PRHDT and CDR2 is FYEKMQ (reference sequence). The CDR3 is CASSTSGTGNTGELFF. The CDR3 DNA sequence: TGTGCCAGCAGCACATCCGGGACAGGGAACACCGGGGAGCTGTTTTTT.

This rearrangement joins TRBV7-2 to TRBJ2-5, with unresolved D. CDR1 is SGHTA, CDR2 FQGNSA, per germline. V was clipped by 2 bases and J by 6 bases, with 10 bases between them. The CDR3 is 13 residues long. The CDR3 loop is CASSLPNSQTQYF. The DNA of the CDR3 is TGTGCCAGCAGCTTACCCAATAGTCAGACCCAGTACTTC.

The chain recombines TRBV9 with TRBJ2-7; D call uncertain. The CDR3 has 14 amino acids. V was trimmed by 0 bases and J by 7 bases, leaving 14 bases between them. Germline V gives CDR1 SGDLS, CDR2 YYNGEE. The chain's CDR3 is CASSVVGDLREQYF. Written as DNA, the CDR3 is TGTGCCAGCAGCGTAGTTGGGGATCTACGGGAGCAGTACTTC.

This chain joins TRBV5-1 and TRBJ2-5; 14 bases are a match to TRBD2. The V segment lost 4 bases and the J segment 4 bases; nucleotides outside the gene matches: 6. CDR3 length equals 16 residues. In germline, CDR1 is SGHRS, CDR2 YFSETQ. The CDR3 sequence is CASSRGTSGSGETQYF. CDR3 nucleotides: TGCGCCAGCAGCCGAGGGACTAGCGGGAGTGGAGAGACCCAGTACTTC.

V gene TRBV29-1 combines with J gene TRBJ1-2; 8 bases line up with TRBD1. The CDR3 runs 13 residues. V gave up 6 bases and J gave up 4 bases; unmatched junction bases: 7. Germline-derived CDR1 and CDR2 are SQVTM and ANQGSEA. CDR3 DNA sequence: TGCAGCGTGACGACAGGGGATAGCTATGGCTACACCTTC. Residues: CSVTTGDSYGYTF.

V and J are TRBV19 and TRBJ2-7; D is perhaps TRBD1 or TRBD2 (5 bases each). The germline CDR1 and CDR2 sequences are LNHDA and SQIVND (reference sequence). CDR3 length: 13 amino acids. The ends were cut back, 3 bases at V and 10 bases at J, with 16 bases in the middle. As DNA, the CDR3 is TGTGCCAGTAGTATGGGGACCGCCTCCACCCAGTACTTC. Translated: CASSMGTASTQYF.

The chain has TRBV11-3 and TRBJ1-1, with D perhaps TRBD1 (5 bases). Germline V gene data show CDR1 as SGHNT and CDR2 as YENEEA. V was pared by 1 base and J by 2 bases, with 8 bases between. The CDR3 totals 14 residues. The CDR3 protein is CASSLAQANTEAFF. In DNA form, the CDR3 reads TGTGCCAGCAGCTTAGCACAGGCAAACACTGAAGCTTTCTTT.

The rearrangement uses TRBV9 and TRBJ2-5, with a weak D call TRBD2 (6 bases). Germline V gene lookup returns CDR1 SGDLS and CDR2 YYNGEE. The CDR3 is 15 amino acids. Trimming cost V 0 bases and J 3 bases, with 12 bases left between them. This CDR3 is CASSVVGWGEETQYF. DNA of the CDR3: TGTGCCAGCAGCGTAGTGGGTTGGGGGGAAGAGACCCAGTACTTC.

The CDR3 sequence: CASSMGGSSYEQYF. CDR3 sequence (DNA): TGTGCCAGTAGTATGGGGGGGAGCTCCTACGAGCAGTACTTC. The chain couples TRBV19 to TRBJ2-7; 7 bases match TRBD2. Germline CDR1 reads LNHDA; CDR2 reads SQIVND (reference sequence). With V trimmed by 3 bases and J by 0 bases, 2 bases remained unmatched. This CDR3 has 14 residues.

The V call is TRBV5-1, the J call TRBJ2-3, with a weak D call TRBD2 (6 bases). The CDR3 sequence is 15 residues long. The ends were cut back, 4 bases at V and 1 base at J, with 13 bases in the middle. Germline V gives CDR1 SGHRS, CDR2 YFSETQ. The CDR3 reads CASSLGGRGTDTQYF. Here the CDR3 DNA reads TGCGCCAGCAGCCTGGGAGGCAGAGGCACAGATACGCAGTATTTT.

This chain joins TRBV11-2 and TRBJ1-1; TRBD1 agrees at 7 bases. CDR3 size: 16 residues. V dropped 5 bases and J dropped 4; count of bases not matched to a gene: 13. Per germline, CDR1 SGHAT and CDR2 FQNNGV. As DNA, the CDR3 is TGTGCCAGCAGCCAGATAAACAGGGGTTTAAGCACTGAAGCTTTCTTT. Protein: CASSQINRGLSTEAFF.

The rearrangement uses TRBV19 and TRBJ2-3; 9 nucleotides line up with TRBD2. The CDR3 covers 16 residues. After removal of 2 bases from V and 3 bases from J, the junction contained 6 bases not matched to a gene. Germline V gene sequence: CDR1 LNHDA, CDR2 SQIVND (reference sequence). Here the CDR3 reads CASSIRPSGETDTQYF. The CDR3 DNA reads TGTGCCAGTAGTATAAGGCCTAGCGGGGAAACAGATACGCAGTATTTT.

The CDR3 reads CASSDPGQVPILAYEQYF. The CDR3 nucleotides read TGCGCCAGCAGTGATCCGGGACAGGTTCCCATCCTGGCCTACGAGCAGTACTTC. The chain couples TRBV10-2 to TRBJ2-7, with 8 bases fitting TRBD1. This CDR3 comprises 18 residues. Unmatched junction bases numbered 15, after V lost 3 bases and J lost 2 bases. Per the germline V gene, CDR1 is WSHSY and CDR2 is SAAADI.

V gene TRBV7-9 combines with J gene TRBJ2-2, with TRBD1 identical over 10 bases. There are 16 residues in the CDR3. Trimming took 5 bases from V and 6 from J; bases not matched to a gene: 9. CDR1 is SEHNR and CDR2 is FQNEAQ in the germline V gene (reference sequence). CDR3 DNA: TGTGCCAGCAGCCCTCAGACAGGGGGCGCCCCCGGGGAGCTGTTTTTT. Translating it yields CASSPQTGGAPGELFF.

CDR3 residues: CASSMGPNTEAFF. Written as DNA, the CDR3 is TGTGCCAGCAGCATGGGACCTAACACTGAAGCTTTCTTT. The chain joins TRBV5-6 to TRBJ1-1, with a weak D call TRBD1 (5 bases). CDR1 is SGHDT and CDR2 is YYEEEE in the germline V gene. V was shortened by 4 bases and J by 2 bases, with 9 bases between the two germline ends. The CDR3 has 13 amino acids.

This rearrangement joins TRBV7-9 to TRBJ2-6, with TRBD1 matching 8 bases. V dropped 5 bases and J dropped 2; count of bases not matched to a gene: 8. Germline-derived CDR1 and CDR2 are SEHNR and FQNEAQ (reference sequence). The CDR3 is 17 amino acids. The CDR3 region is CASSRKGQEAGANVLTF. The CDR3 coding sequence is TGTGCCAGCAGCCGTAAGGGACAGGAGGCTGGGGCCAACGTCCTGACTTTC.

This clone was detected a few times. The chain uses TRBV7-9 and TRBJ1-2, with 8 bases aligning to TRBD1. The CDR3 is 14 amino acids. CDR1 is SEHNR and CDR2 is FQNEAQ in the germline V gene (reference sequence). V was clipped by 1 base and J by 3 bases; unmatched bases: 1. CDR3 loop: CASSLDRGYYGYTF. For the CDR3, the DNA is TGTGCCAGCAGCTTAGACAGGGGGTACTATGGCTACACCTTC.

The chain couples TRBV15 to TRBJ2-7, with TRBD2 as a possible D gene (5 bases). The CDR3 has 16 amino acids. Germline CDR1 LNHNV, CDR2 YYDKDF (reference sequence). V was shortened by 0 bases and J by 2 bases, with 14 bases between the two germline ends. The CDR3 loop reads CATSRERAGAPYEQYF. CDR3 nucleotide sequence: TGTGCCACCAGCAGAGAGCGGGCAGGAGCCCCCTACGAGCAGTACTTC.

This clone appeared once. The chain recombines TRBV6-5 with TRBJ2-5, with 9 bases lining up with TRBD1. V trimming: 6 bases; J trimming: 7 bases; junction bases outside the gene matches: 9. Germline V gene data show CDR1 as MNHEY and CDR2 as SVGAGI. This CDR3 region has 14 residues. The CDR3 spells CASSLGQGLRTQYF. The DNA of the CDR3 is TGTGCCAGCAGCCTGGGACAGGGTCTTCGGACCCAGTACTTC.

V gene TRBV6-1 combines with J gene TRBJ1-2, with a weak D call TRBD1 (5 bases). The CDR3 length is 15 residues. Germline-derived CDR1 and CDR2 are MNHNS and SASEGT. Trimming cost V 1 base and J 5 bases, with 14 bases left between them. The CDR3 nucleotides read TGTGCCAGCAGTGAAGGCGGGGGTCGAGCTTATGGCTACACCTTC. It yields the protein CASSEGGGRAYGYTF.

This sequence joins TRBV11-3 and TRBJ1-4; D gene uncertain. This CDR3 is 12 amino acids long. In germline, CDR1 is SGHNT, CDR2 YENEEA. V was shortened by 4 bases and J by 8 bases, with 8 bases between the two germline ends. CDR3: CASSSINEKLFF. Here the CDR3 DNA reads TGTGCCAGCAGCTCGATTAACGAAAAACTGTTTTTT.

This clone has a handful of counts. The V and J genes are TRBV5-8 and TRBJ2-1; TRBD2 matches 8 bases. V shed 3 bases, J shed 0 bases, and the junction held 2 bases outside the gene matches. The CDR3 has 15 amino acids. CDR1 and CDR2 (germline): SGHTS, YDEGEE. CDR3 coding DNA: TGTGCCAGCAGCTCCGGACTAGCCTCCTACAATGAGCAGTTCTTC. Translation: CASSSGLASYNEQFF.

The chain links TRBV30 to TRBJ1-4, with a tentative D call TRBD1 (6 bases). Trimming shortened V by 1 base and J by 0 bases, and 6 bases separated the two germline ends. Germline CDR1 is GTSNPN and CDR2 is SVGIG (reference sequence). The CDR3 extends over 14 amino acids. The CDR3 loop reads CAWSAGATNEKLFF. In DNA, the CDR3 is TGTGCCTGGAGTGCAGGGGCAACTAATGAAAAACTGTTTTTT.